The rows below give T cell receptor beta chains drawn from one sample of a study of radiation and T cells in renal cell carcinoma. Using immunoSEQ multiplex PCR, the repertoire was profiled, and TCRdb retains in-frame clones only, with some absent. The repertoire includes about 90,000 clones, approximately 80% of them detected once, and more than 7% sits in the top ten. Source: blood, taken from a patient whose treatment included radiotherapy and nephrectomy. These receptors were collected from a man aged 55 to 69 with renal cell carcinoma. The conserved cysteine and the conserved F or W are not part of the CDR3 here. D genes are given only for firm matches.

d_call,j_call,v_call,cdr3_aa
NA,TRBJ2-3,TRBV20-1,SARRGDTQY
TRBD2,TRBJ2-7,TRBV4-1,ASSPPWLAVPSYEQY
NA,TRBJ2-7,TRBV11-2,ASSLVGSPLSREQY
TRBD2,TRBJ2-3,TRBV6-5,ASRRLTSGSETQY
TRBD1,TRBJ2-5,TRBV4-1,ASSPRQGLFQETQY
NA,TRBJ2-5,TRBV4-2,ASSLGETQY
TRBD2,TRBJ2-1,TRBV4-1,ASSQDPPPVSSGSFHNEQF
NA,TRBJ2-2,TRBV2,ASSDGGPGELF
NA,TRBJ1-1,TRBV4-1,ASSVVVGGLVDNTEAF
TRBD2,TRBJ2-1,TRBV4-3,ASSQGAGRVGEQF
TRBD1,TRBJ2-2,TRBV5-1,ASSKDRGDTGELF
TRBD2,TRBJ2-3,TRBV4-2,ASSQTRQREIDTQY
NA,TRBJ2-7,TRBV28,ASSRSYEQY
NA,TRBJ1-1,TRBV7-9,ASSLEGGVNTEAF
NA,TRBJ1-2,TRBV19,ASRFFTGTQWGYGYT
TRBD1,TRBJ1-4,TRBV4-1,ASSQDRSNEKLF
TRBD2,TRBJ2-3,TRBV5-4,ASSSGKTDTQY
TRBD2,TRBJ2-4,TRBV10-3,AIKASGTGDIQY
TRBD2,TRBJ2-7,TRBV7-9,ASTHSGRASYEQY
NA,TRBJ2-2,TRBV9,ASSVGGTGELF
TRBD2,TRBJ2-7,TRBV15,ATRLAGGDEQY
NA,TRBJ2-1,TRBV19,ASSTPGLYNEQF
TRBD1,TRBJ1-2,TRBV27,ASRGVRNRRDSKIAYGYT
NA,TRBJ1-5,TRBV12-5,ASGHNSDQPQH
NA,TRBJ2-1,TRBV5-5,ASSLASHVYNEQF
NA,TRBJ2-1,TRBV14,ASSQILVAEQF
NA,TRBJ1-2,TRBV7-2,ASSQDAGYT